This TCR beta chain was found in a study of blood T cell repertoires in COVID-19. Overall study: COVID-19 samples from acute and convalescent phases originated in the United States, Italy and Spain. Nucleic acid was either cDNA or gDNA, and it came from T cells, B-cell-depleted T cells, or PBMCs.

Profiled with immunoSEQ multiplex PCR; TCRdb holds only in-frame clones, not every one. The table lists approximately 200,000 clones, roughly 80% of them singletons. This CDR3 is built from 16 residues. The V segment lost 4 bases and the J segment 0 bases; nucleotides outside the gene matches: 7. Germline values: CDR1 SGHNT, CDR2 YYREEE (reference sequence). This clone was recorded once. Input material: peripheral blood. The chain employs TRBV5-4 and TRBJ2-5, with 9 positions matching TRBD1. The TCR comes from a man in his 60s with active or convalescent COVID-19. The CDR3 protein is CASSKQGAANQETQYF. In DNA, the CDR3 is TGTGCCAGCAGCAAACAGGGGGCGGCCAACCAAGAGACCCAGTACTTC.